This T cell receptor (beta chain) was documented in a study of blood T cell repertoires in COVID-19. The length of the CDR3 is 18 residues. CDR1 is SGHVS, CDR2 FNYEAQ, per germline. The V and J ends lost 4 bases and 2 bases, in that order; junction bases with no gene match: 13. Only in-frame clones appear in the TCRdb table, and some are missing; sequencing was by immunoSEQ multiplex PCR. The sample lists approximately 85,000 clones, around 86% seen once, with around a quarter in the top ten. Sequencing input: peripheral blood. The clonotype was recovered from a man aged 50 to 60 with active or convalescent COVID-19. The chain carries TRBV7-6 and TRBJ2-3, with 9 bases fitting TRBD2. The CDR3 DNA reads as TGTGCCAGCAGCTACAGGTTCAGCGGGGGGACCTCCACAGATACGCAGTATTTT. It specifies CASSYRFSGGTSTDTQYF.